The source of this T cell receptor (beta chain) is a study of control samples from healthy donors and cancer patients. Clones were read by immunoSEQ multiplex PCR, and TCRdb kept only the in-frame ones, dropping some. Among approximately 74,000 clones listed, approximately 94% were seen once. Germline CDR1 reads LNHDA; CDR2 reads SQIVND (reference sequence). This CDR3 region has 13 residues. Trimming removed 9 bases at V and 3 bases at J, with 9 bases between. Sample: blood. The source is a woman aged 25 to 39 in good health. The rearrangement links TRBV19 to TRBJ1-6; D gene ambiguous. The CDR3 DNA reads TGTGCCAGCCAAGTCAACTATAATTCACCCCTCCACTTT. Protein product: CASQVNYNSPLHF.